These T cell receptor beta chains were read from a single sample in a study of T cell repertoires in cytomegalovirus infection. For these receptors, no antigen is known. TCRdb re-derived calls from the reads in MiXCR, one entry per CDR3 protein. The sample lists 400,000 to 600,000 distinct CDR3 sequences; 40% to 50% were seen once. The sequencing used cultured PBMCs, collected from culture after CMV antigen stimulation. All receptors come from a human donor in good health (CMV status not recorded). Some clones in this sample may be carry-over from other donors' samples. CDR3s include the opening cysteine and the closing phenylalanine or tryptophan. Fields, in order: V gene, D gene, J gene, clone size, CDR3 DNA, CDR3 protein. A D gene is named only where the DNA matches it firmly. For some rows the clone size is stated as once, few or many, or as a class when expanded; others skip it.

TRBV7-2	-	TRBJ1-2	-	TGTGCCAGCAGCCCCCCGCTTGGCTACACCTTC	CASSPPLGYTF
TRBV4-1	-	TRBJ1-6	-	TGCGCCAGCAGCCCGGGACTGGCGAGCTCCTATAATTCACCCCTCCACTTT	CASSPGLASSYNSPLHF
TRBV5-6	-	TRBJ1-1	-	TGTGCCGGCCACTCCATGAACACTGAAGCTTTCTTT	CAGHSMNTEAFF
TRBV12-3/TRBV12-4	TRBD2	TRBJ2-5	-	TGTGCCAGCAGTTTAGCGCTAGCGGGAGAGACCCAGTACTTC	CASSLALAGETQYF
TRBV20-1	-	TRBJ2-3	-	TGCAGTGCTAGAGATCGGCAGGAATCGGGTAACACAGATACGCAGTATTTT	CSARDRQESGNTDTQYF
TRBV12-3/TRBV12-4	-	TRBJ2-2	many	TGTGCCAGCAGTTTAAGGCAGGGCGACACCGGGGAGCTGTTTTTT	CASSLRQGDTGELFF
TRBV7-6	-	TRBJ2-2	-	TGTGCCAGCAGTCAACACCGGGACGGGGGACCCGGGGAGCTGTTTTTT	CASSQHRDGGPGELFF
TRBV7-4	-	TRBJ2-2	-	TGTGCCAGCAGCTTCCGGGAGCCCGGGGAGCTGTTTTTT	CASSFREPGELFF
TRBV6-1	TRBD1	TRBJ1-6	-	TGTGCCAGCAGGCCGGGACAGGGCAATTCACCCCTCCACTTT	CASRPGQGNSPLHF
TRBV7-2	TRBD2	TRBJ2-7	few	TGTGCCAGCAGCTTAGAAGGTCCTAGCGGACCCTCCTACGAGCAGTACTTC	CASSLEGPSGPSYEQYF
TRBV28	TRBD2	TRBJ2-5	few	TGTGCCAGCAATCAGGGAGGGGAGACCCAGTACTTC	CASNQGGETQYF
TRBV15	-	TRBJ2-1	once	TGTGCCACCAGCAGAGATCCCGGGGGCAACAATGAGCAGTTCTTC	CATSRDPGGNNEQFF